One sample yielded the 20 T cell receptor beta chains listed below, sequenced in a study of blood T cell repertoires in COVID-19. Generated by immunoSEQ multiplex PCR, the TCRdb table keeps only in-frame clones and is missing some. The sample carries some 250,000 clones, more than 70% recorded once. Material for sequencing was peripheral blood. These receptors were taken from a woman in her thirties or forties who had recovered from COVID-19.

This clone was picked up one time. The chain couples TRBV7-2 to TRBJ2-7; 11 bases align to TRBD2. The CDR3 is made up of 15 amino acids. The ends lost 5 bases at V and 5 bases at J; junction bases unmatched: 8. Germline values: CDR1 SGHTA, CDR2 FQGNSA. The CDR3 DNA reads as TGTGCCAGCAGCCCGACTAGCGGGGCGGGGCACGAGCAGTACTTC. This gives the protein CASSPTSGAGHEQYF.

CDR3 sequence (DNA): TGTGCCAGTAGTCCCCTCCGACAGGGACCTTATGGCTACACCTTC. This translates into CASSPLRQGPYGYTF. The chain recombines TRBV19 with TRBJ1-2; 7 nucleotides line up with TRBD1. The germline V gene encodes CDR1 LNHDA and CDR2 SQIVND (reference sequence). The ends lost 5 bases at V and 5 bases at J; junction bases unmatched: 11. The CDR3 runs to 15 residues.

The J gene is TRBJ1-4, the V gene TRBV5-1; 10 bases are a match to TRBD1. The CDR3 runs to 16 residues. Germline CDR1 is SGHRS and CDR2 is YFSETQ. V lost 4 bases to trimming and J lost 8 bases; unmatched junction nucleotides: 11. As DNA, the CDR3 is TGCGCCAGCAGCCCCGAGGGGGGACAGGGGTCGGAAAAACTGTTTTTT. This codes for CASSPEGGQGSEKLFF.

V usage is TRBV21-1 and J usage is TRBJ2-7; TRBD2 reflects the table's D call only, with no check against the DNA. TRBV21-1 is shown as a pseudogene. The length of the CDR3 is 14 residues. The chain's CDR3 is CASSARVLSYEQYF. The DNA of the CDR3 is TGTGCCAGCAGCGCCCGGGTCTTGTCCTACGAGCAGTACTTC.

The rearrangement joins TRBV9 to TRBJ2-7; a weak D match, TRBD1 (6 bases). CDR3 length: 14 amino acids. Trimming took off 4 bases at V and 2 bases at J, with 13 bases between the two ends. The V gene's germline CDR1 is SGDLS and CDR2 YYNGEE. CDR3 sequence reads: CASSPRQAAYEQYF. The CDR3 coding sequence is TGTGCCAGCAGCCCCCGACAGGCCGCCTACGAGCAGTACTTC.

The chain joins TRBV6-5 to TRBJ2-5; TRBD1 aligns across 8 bases. Losses at the gene ends were 6 bases for V and 2 bases for J; bases not matched to a gene: 2. The length of the CDR3 is 13 residues. Per germline, CDR1 MNHEY and CDR2 SVGAGI. The chain's CDR3 is CASRRTGQETQYF. The DNA for the CDR3 is TGTGCCAGCAGGAGGACAGGGCAAGAGACCCAGTACTTC.

This clone was observed a handful of times. The CDR3 coding sequence is TGTGCCAGTAGGCTAACAGGGGTCGGAAACACCATATATTTT. It yields the protein CASRLTGVGNTIYF. V and J are TRBV19 and TRBJ1-3; 7 bases map to TRBD1. Germline trimming cut 6 bases from V and 4 bases from J; bases unmatched to any gene: 6. In germline, CDR1 is LNHDA, CDR2 SQIVND (reference sequence). The CDR3 extends over 14 amino acids.

This rearrangement joins TRBV5-1 to TRBJ2-5; 9 bases map to TRBD1. Per germline, CDR1 SGHRS and CDR2 YFSETQ. Germline trimming cut 4 bases from V and 2 bases from J; bases unmatched to any gene: 3. This CDR3 spans 14 amino acids. CDR3 protein: CASSPQGAQETQYF. The CDR3 nucleotides are TGCGCCAGCAGCCCACAGGGGGCTCAAGAGACCCAGTACTTC.

This sequence joins TRBV6-1 and TRBJ1-2; D call uncertain. The germline CDR1 and CDR2 sequences are MNHNS and SASEGT. The CDR3 consists of 14 residues. Trimming removed 3 bases from V and 3 bases from J, with 11 bases in between. CDR3 bases: TGTGCCAGCAGTGAGGGTGGAGGCTACTATGGCTACACCTTC. Its translation: CASSEGGGYYGYTF.

This chain uses TRBV28 with TRBJ2-7; perhaps TRBD2 as D (6 bases). The CDR3 covers 13 residues. CDR1 and CDR2 from the germline V gene are MDHEN and SYDVKM. Trimming left V 2 bases short and J 1 base short, with 6 bases between. The CDR3 region is CASSLGGSYEQYV. The CDR3 DNA is TGTGCCAGCAGTTTAGGGGGGTCCTACGAGCAGTACGTC.

This clone occurred once. The CDR3, as DNA: TGTGCCAGCAGCCGTTCCCCAATCGGTGATAATTCACCCCTCCACTTT. It is translated as CASSRSPIGDNSPLHF. The gene calls are TRBV9 and TRBJ1-6; no definite D call. The germline V gene encodes CDR1 SGDLS and CDR2 YYNGEE. V was trimmed by 4 bases and J by 5 bases, leaving 16 bases between them. This CDR3 has 16 residues.

The CDR3 here is CASSFRDSGSGTDTQYF. In nucleotides, the CDR3 is TGTGCCAGCAGCTTTAGGGACAGCGGGAGTGGGACAGATACGCAGTATTTT. The rearrangement joins TRBV7-9 to TRBJ2-3, with D possibly being TRBD2 (8 bases). V dropped 3 bases and J dropped 3 bases, with 19 bases sitting between them. The CDR3 length is 17 residues. The germline CDR1 and CDR2 sequences are SEHNR and FQNEAQ (reference sequence).

The genes are TRBV3-1 (or the pseudogene TRBV3-2) and TRBJ2-1, with 13 positions matching TRBD2. The CDR3 is 20 amino acids. The V gene's germline CDR1 is LGHDT and CDR2 YNNKEL (reference sequence). The ends lost 0 bases at V and 0 bases at J; junction bases unmatched: 8. In nucleotides, the CDR3 is TGTGCCAGCAGCCAAGATGGCGGGACTAGCGGGAAGAGCTCCTACAATGAGCAGTTCTTC. This sequence encodes CASSQDGGTSGKSSYNEQFF.

The chain carries TRBV5-1 and TRBJ2-3, with 8 nucleotides matching TRBD2. V was clipped by 0 bases and J by 0 bases; unmatched bases: 3. The CDR3 totals 16 residues. The germline CDR1 and CDR2 sequences are SGHRS and YFSETQ. DNA for the CDR3: TGCGCCAGCAGCTTGGTGGCTAGCGGGAGCACAGATACGCAGTATTTT. Translating it yields CASSLVASGSTDTQYF.

This clone appeared a few times. V is TRBV6-6 and J is TRBJ1-1, with D possibly being TRBD1 (6 bases). CDR3 length equals 15 residues. Trimming removed 6 bases from V and 1 base from J, with 15 bases in between. Germline values: CDR1 MNHNY, CDR2 SVGAGI (reference sequence). Written as DNA, the CDR3 is TGTGCCAGCAGGTCTGGGACATTCGGGAACACTGAAGCTTTCTTT. Encoded protein: CASRSGTFGNTEAFF.

This chain uses TRBV3-1 (or the pseudogene TRBV3-2) with TRBJ1-2, with 7 bases matching TRBD1. Trimming at V came to 4 bases and at J to 3 bases, leaving 5 bases not matched to a gene. This CDR3 is built from 14 residues. Germline CDR1 LGHDT, CDR2 YNNKEL (reference sequence). Here the CDR3 reads CASSPRGYHYGYTF. The CDR3 nucleotides read TGTGCCAGCAGCCCCAGGGGGTATCACTATGGCTACACCTTC.

In nucleotides, the CDR3 is TGTGCCAGCAGTTGGGGGACACACTCCTACAATGAGCAGTTCTTC. Its translation: CASSWGTHSYNEQFF. The rearrangement joins TRBV6-5 to TRBJ2-1, with D tentatively TRBD1 (6 bases). Per the germline V gene, CDR1 is MNHEY and CDR2 is SVGAGI. Trimming removed 4 bases from V and 0 bases from J, with 10 bases in between. The CDR3 has 15 residues.

V is TRBV7-2 and J is TRBJ1-6; D is ambiguous. Trimming shortened V by 10 bases and J by 11 bases, and 15 bases separated the two germline ends. This CDR3 spans 12 amino acids. The germline gives CDR1 SGHTA, CDR2 FQGNSA. CDR3 loop: CATTANGAPLHF. The DNA for the CDR3 is TGTGCCACTACCGCCAACGGGGCACCCCTCCACTTT.

In its sample, this clone was seen a few times. The chain links TRBV3-1 (or the pseudogene TRBV3-2) to TRBJ2-7; 9 nucleotides align to TRBD1. Germline trimming cut 6 bases from V and 1 base from J; bases unmatched to any gene: 4. Germline V gives CDR1 LGHDT, CDR2 YNNKEL (reference sequence). The CDR3 extends over 14 amino acids. DNA for the CDR3: TGTGCCAGCAGGGACAGGGGAATATCCTACGAGCAGTACTTC. As protein: CASRDRGISYEQYF.

The chain uses TRBV7-2 and TRBJ1-2, with D perhaps matching TRBD1 (6 bases). Germline CDR1 SGHTA, CDR2 FQGNSA. The CDR3 has 11 amino acids. V was cut by 3 bases and J by 8 bases, with 7 bases left in between. The CDR3 here is CASSFGGGYTF. For the CDR3, the DNA is TGTGCCAGCAGCTTTGGGGGCGGCTACACCTTC.